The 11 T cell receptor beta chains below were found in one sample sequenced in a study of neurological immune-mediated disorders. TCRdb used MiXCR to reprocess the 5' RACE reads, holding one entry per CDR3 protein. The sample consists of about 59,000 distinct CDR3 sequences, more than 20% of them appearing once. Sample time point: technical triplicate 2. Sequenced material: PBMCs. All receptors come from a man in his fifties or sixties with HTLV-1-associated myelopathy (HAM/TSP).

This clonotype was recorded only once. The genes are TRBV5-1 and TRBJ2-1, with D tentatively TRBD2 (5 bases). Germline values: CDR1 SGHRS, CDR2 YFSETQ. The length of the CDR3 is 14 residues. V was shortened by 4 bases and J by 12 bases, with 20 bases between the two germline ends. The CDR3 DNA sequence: TGCGCCAGCAGCATTAGAGGGAGAGTAGATGCGCAGTTCTTC. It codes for CASSIRGRVDAQFF.

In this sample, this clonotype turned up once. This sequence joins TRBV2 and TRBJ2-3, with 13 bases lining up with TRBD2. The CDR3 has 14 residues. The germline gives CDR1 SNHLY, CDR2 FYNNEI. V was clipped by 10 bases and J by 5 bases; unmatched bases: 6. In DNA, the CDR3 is TGTGCCACTACTAGCGGGAGGGGCAGAGATACGCAGTATTTT. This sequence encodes CATTSGRGRDTQYF.

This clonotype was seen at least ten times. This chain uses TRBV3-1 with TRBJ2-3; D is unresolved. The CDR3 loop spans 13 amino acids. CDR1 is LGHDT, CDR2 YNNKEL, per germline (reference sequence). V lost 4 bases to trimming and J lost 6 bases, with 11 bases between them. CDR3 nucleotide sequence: TGTGCCAGCAGCCCATCCTTTTCGGATACGCAGTATTTT. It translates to CASSPSFSDTQYF.

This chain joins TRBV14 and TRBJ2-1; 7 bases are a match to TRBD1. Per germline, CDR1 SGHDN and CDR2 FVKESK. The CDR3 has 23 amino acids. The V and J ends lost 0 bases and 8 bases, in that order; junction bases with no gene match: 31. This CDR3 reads CASSQDGEHFRVRNRGRIDEQFF. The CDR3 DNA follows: TGTGCCAGCAGCCAAGACGGGGAGCATTTTAGGGTGAGGAATAGGGGGCGCATTGATGAGCAGTTCTTC.

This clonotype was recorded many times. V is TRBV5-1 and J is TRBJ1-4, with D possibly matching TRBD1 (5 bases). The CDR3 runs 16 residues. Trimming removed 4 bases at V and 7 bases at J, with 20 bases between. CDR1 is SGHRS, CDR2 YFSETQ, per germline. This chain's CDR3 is CASSPRARGGSEKLFF. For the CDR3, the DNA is TGCGCCAGCAGCCCGCGGGCGAGGGGCGGTAGTGAAAAACTGTTTTTT.

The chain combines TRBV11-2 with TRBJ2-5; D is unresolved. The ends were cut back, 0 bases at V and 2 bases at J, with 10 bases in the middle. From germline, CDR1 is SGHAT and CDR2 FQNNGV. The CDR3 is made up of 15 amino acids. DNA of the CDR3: TGTGCCAGCAGCTTAGAGTATCAAGCGCAAGAGACCCAGTACTTC. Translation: CASSLEYQAQETQYF.

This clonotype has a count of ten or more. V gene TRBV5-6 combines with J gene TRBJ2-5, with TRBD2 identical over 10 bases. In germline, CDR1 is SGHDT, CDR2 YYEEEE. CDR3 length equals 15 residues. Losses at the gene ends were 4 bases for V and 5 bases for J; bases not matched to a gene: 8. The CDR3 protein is CASSAGLAVEETQYF. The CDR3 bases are TGTGCCAGCAGCGCCGGACTAGCGGTGGAGGAGACCCAGTACTTC.

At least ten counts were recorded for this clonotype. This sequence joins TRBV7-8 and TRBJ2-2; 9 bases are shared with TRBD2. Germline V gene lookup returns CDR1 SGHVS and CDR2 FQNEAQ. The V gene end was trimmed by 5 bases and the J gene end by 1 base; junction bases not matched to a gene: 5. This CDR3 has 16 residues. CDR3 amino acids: CASSLRTSVNTGELFF. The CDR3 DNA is TGTGCCAGCAGCCTCAGGACTAGCGTGAACACCGGGGAGCTGTTTTTT.

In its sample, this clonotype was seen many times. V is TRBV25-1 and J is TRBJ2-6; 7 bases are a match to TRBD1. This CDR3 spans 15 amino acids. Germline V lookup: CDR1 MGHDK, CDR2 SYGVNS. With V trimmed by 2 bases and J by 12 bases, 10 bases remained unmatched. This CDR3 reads CASSENRDSRGVLTF. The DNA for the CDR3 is TGTGCCAGCAGTGAAAACCGGGACAGCCGAGGCGTCCTGACTTTC.

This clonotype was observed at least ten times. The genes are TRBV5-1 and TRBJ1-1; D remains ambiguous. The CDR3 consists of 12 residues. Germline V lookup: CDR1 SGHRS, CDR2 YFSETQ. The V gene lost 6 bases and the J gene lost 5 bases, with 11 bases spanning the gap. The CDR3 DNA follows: TGCGCCAGCATCTCGCCGGGGACTGAAGCTTTCTTT. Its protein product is CASISPGTEAFF.

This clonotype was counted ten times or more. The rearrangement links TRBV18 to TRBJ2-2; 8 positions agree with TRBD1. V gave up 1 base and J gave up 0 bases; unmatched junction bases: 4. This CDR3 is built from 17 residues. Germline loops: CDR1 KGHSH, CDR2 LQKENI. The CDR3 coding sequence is TGTGCCAGCTCACCACGGGGGACAGGCTCGAACACCGGGGAGCTGTTTTTT. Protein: CASSPRGTGSNTGELFF. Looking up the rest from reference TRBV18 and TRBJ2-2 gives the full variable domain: NAGVMQNPRHLVRRRGQEARLRCSPMKGHSHVYWYRQLPEEGLKFMVYLQKENIIDESGMPKERFSAEFPKEGPSILRIQQVVRGDSAAYFCASSPRGTGSNTGELFFGEGSRLTVL.